The 24 T cell receptor beta chains given below trace back to one sample, sequenced in a study of T cell responses to AZD1222 COVID-19 vaccine. The method was immunoSEQ multiplex PCR; TCRdb's version includes in-frame clones alone and lacks a portion of them. The table has 90,000 to 150,000 clones, approximately 91% seen once; the top ten hold 2% to 2.5%. The specimen comprised peripheral blood, sampled on day 0 of AZD1222 vaccination. These receptors were taken from an adult in good health.

This sequence joins TRBV30 and TRBJ2-3; D uncertain. The CDR3 has 13 residues. The germline V gene encodes CDR1 GTSNPN and CDR2 SVGIG (reference sequence). The germline V and J ends were trimmed by 3 bases and 0 bases, with 7 bases remaining between them. The chain's CDR3 is CAWRLWSTDTQYF. The DNA of the CDR3 is TGTGCCTGGAGGTTGTGGAGCACAGATACGCAGTATTTT.

The gene calls are TRBV27 and TRBJ1-6, with D unclear. The V end lost 3 bases, the J end lost 7 bases, and 10 bases lay between the germline ends. The germline gives CDR1 MNHEY, CDR2 SMNVEV (reference sequence). CDR3 length: 14 amino acids. DNA of the CDR3: TGTGCCAGCAGTTTTCAGGAGCTAAATTCACCCCTCCACTTT. Amino acid sequence: CASSFQELNSPLHF.

The V and J genes are TRBV28 and TRBJ2-1; 12 nucleotides match TRBD2. V lost 3 bases, J lost 0 bases, and 18 bases stayed unmatched. The V gene's germline CDR1 is MDHEN and CDR2 SYDVKM. CDR3 length equals 22 residues. CDR3 sequence reads: CASSLWDRGLAGYQSSYNEQFF. CDR3 bases: TGTGCCAGCAGTTTGTGGGACAGGGGACTAGCGGGTTACCAAAGCTCCTACAATGAGCAGTTCTTC.

The V gene is TRBV6-5, the J gene TRBJ2-7, with 7 bases that match TRBD2. V lost 6 bases to trimming and J lost 5 bases; unmatched junction nucleotides: 10. The CDR3 length is 14 residues. Germline V gene lookup returns CDR1 MNHEY and CDR2 SVGAGI. CDR3 DNA: TGTGCCAGCAGCTCTCTTACCGGGAGGAACGAGCAGTACTTC. Its translation: CASSSLTGRNEQYF.

The rearrangement uses TRBV5-1 and TRBJ1-2, with no clear D. V was pared by 0 bases and J by 7 bases, with 10 bases between. Germline CDR1 is SGHRS and CDR2 is YFSETQ. The CDR3 is made up of 13 amino acids. The CDR3 bases are TGCGCCAGCAGCTTGGAGCTAGCTGGTGGCTACACCTTC. It codes for CASSLELAGGYTF.

This clone was seen a handful of times. This chain links TRBV2 with TRBJ2-3; 7 bases agree with TRBD2. The CDR3 is 15 amino acids. The germline V gene encodes CDR1 SNHLY and CDR2 FYNNEI. V lost 4 bases, J lost 5 bases, and 9 bases stayed unmatched. The CDR3 sequence is CASSGSSGGRDTQYF. Written as DNA, the CDR3 is TGTGCCAGCAGTGGGTCTAGCGGAGGTAGAGATACGCAGTATTTT.

The chain combines TRBV19 with TRBJ1-2, with 8 bases aligning to TRBD1. The CDR3 loop spans 12 amino acids. CDR1 and CDR2 (germline): LNHDA, SQIVND (reference sequence). J lost 10 bases, V lost 8 bases, and 9 bases had no gene match. Here the CDR3 DNA reads TGTGCCAGTGCCGGGACAGGCATAGACTACACCTTC. Translation: CASAGTGIDYTF.

The gene calls are TRBV5-6 and TRBJ1-2, with D possibly TRBD1 on 5 matching bases. Germline loops: CDR1 SGHDT, CDR2 YYEEEE. There are 13 residues in the CDR3. V was shortened by 6 bases and J by 6 bases, with 15 bases between the two germline ends. The CDR3: CASTYSGFNGYTF. CDR3 DNA: TGTGCCAGCACCTACTCAGGGTTTAATGGCTACACCTTC.

The rearrangement links TRBV27 to TRBJ1-6; D is possibly TRBD1 (5 bases). Trimming removed 2 bases from V and 12 bases from J, with 14 bases in between. The CDR3 runs to 14 residues. CDR1 is MNHEY and CDR2 is SMNVEV in the germline V gene (reference sequence). The CDR3 here is CASSLGRDRKPLHF. The CDR3 coding sequence is TGTGCCAGCAGTTTAGGTCGGGACCGAAAACCCCTCCACTTT.

This clone was found a few times. The rearrangement links TRBV9 to TRBJ2-2, with 16 bases lining up with TRBD2. The CDR3 sequence is 20 residues long. V lost 1 base and J lost 6; bases outside the gene matches: 12. The germline V gene encodes CDR1 SGDLS and CDR2 YYNGEE. The DNA for the CDR3 is TGTGCCAGCAGCGTACAACTCGCGGGACTAGCGGGAGGGCCCCCCGGGGAGCTGTTTTTT. Its protein product is CASSVQLAGLAGGPPGELFF.

V gene TRBV7-9 combines with J gene TRBJ1-4, with TRBD1 matching over 10 bases. This CDR3 has 17 amino acids. The junction had 18 bases not matched to a gene; V was cut back by 11 bases and J by 6 bases. The germline CDR1 and CDR2 sequences are SEHNR and FQNEAQ (reference sequence). CDR3 amino acids: CAPSPEARGQGYEKLFF. The CDR3 bases are TGTGCCCCCAGCCCCGAGGCTAGGGGACAGGGGTATGAAAAACTGTTTTTT.

This chain uses TRBV5-6 with TRBJ2-3; D unresolved. The ends were cut back, 0 bases at V and 2 bases at J, with 13 bases in the middle. The CDR3 sequence is 16 residues long. The germline gives CDR1 SGHDT, CDR2 YYEEEE. CDR3 sequence (DNA): TGTGCCAGCAGCTTGGCCCCAGCTGTCCCCACAGATACGCAGTATTTT. Translated, it gives CASSLAPAVPTDTQYF.

This chain uses TRBV6-6 with TRBJ1-2, with TRBD1 matching 7 bases. CDR3 length equals 14 residues. Germline-derived CDR1 and CDR2 are MNHNY and SVGAGI (reference sequence). Losses at the gene ends were 0 bases for V and 2 bases for J; bases not matched to a gene: 0. CDR3 DNA sequence: TGTGCCAGCAGTTACTCGGGACAGAACTATGGCTACACCTTC. Residues: CASSYSGQNYGYTF.

The gene calls are TRBV9 and TRBJ2-3, with D perhaps matching TRBD2 (5 bases). Trimming took 0 bases from V and 5 from J, leaving 10 bases between them. Germline V lookup: CDR1 SGDLS, CDR2 YYNGEE. This CDR3 region has 14 residues. CDR3 sequence (DNA): TGTGCCAGCAGCGTAGGTCTTGGAGGAGATACGCAGTATTTT. It yields the protein CASSVGLGGDTQYF. Full variable domain (missing parts from reference TRBV9 and TRBJ2-3): DSGVTQTPKHLITATGQRVTLRCSPRSGDLSVYWYQQSLDQGLQFLIQYYNGEERAKGNILERFSAQQFPDLHSELNLSSLELGDSALYFCASSVGLGGDTQYFGPGTRLTVL.

The J gene is TRBJ2-7, the V gene TRBV18; D is tentatively TRBD1 or TRBD2 (5 bases each). The V end was cut by 2 bases, the J end by 2 bases, with 13 bases between. Germline lookup yields CDR1 KGHSH and CDR2 LQKENI. The CDR3 has 15 amino acids. The CDR3 here is CASSPAGTGPYEQYF. CDR3 nucleotide sequence: TGTGCCAGCTCACCAGCCGGGACGGGCCCCTACGAGCAGTACTTC.

J is TRBJ1-2 and V is TRBV7-9; possibly TRBD1 for D (6 bases). Germline CDR1 reads SEHNR; CDR2 reads FQNEAQ (reference sequence). The CDR3 runs to 14 residues. V was pared by 5 bases and J by 7 bases, with 17 bases between. The CDR3 here is CASSLSDRTGGYTF. The CDR3 region has the DNA TGTGCCAGCAGCCTTTCCGACAGGACGGGTGGCTACACCTTC.

In its sample, this clone was seen a few times. The chain combines TRBV5-1 with TRBJ2-7; D might be TRBD1 (5 bases). The germline V gene encodes CDR1 SGHRS and CDR2 YFSETQ. V dropped 1 base and J dropped 4 bases, with 9 bases sitting between them. The CDR3 runs to 13 residues. The CDR3 DNA reads as TGCGCCAGCAGCTTGCCAACAGGTTACGAGCAGTACTTC. Translating it yields CASSLPTGYEQYF.

The chain carries TRBV5-1 and TRBJ1-3; 8 bases fit TRBD1. Germline CDR1 is SGHRS and CDR2 is YFSETQ. V lost 0 bases and J lost 11; bases outside the gene matches: 4. This CDR3 has 13 residues. The CDR3: CASSLGQGIPIYF. Here the CDR3 DNA reads TGCGCCAGCAGCTTGGGACAGGGGATTCCCATATATTTT.

The chain couples TRBV18 to TRBJ2-7; a weak D match, TRBD1 (6 bases). CDR3 size: 13 residues. With 6 bases removed from V and 0 bases from J, the gap between germline ends came to 9 bases. CDR1 is KGHSH and CDR2 is LQKENI in the germline V gene. The CDR3 region is CASSQGSSYEQYF. The CDR3 DNA sequence: TGTGCCAGCTCCCAGGGGAGCTCCTACGAGCAGTACTTC.

This chain links TRBV21-1 with TRBJ1-4; the table calls TRBD1, which could not be checked here. TRBV21-1 represents a pseudogene. This CDR3 is built from 18 residues. The CDR3, as DNA: TGTGCCAGCAGCAAAGGGGAACAGGGCCTTGCTGGTAATGAAAAACTGTTTTTT. Translation gives CASSKGEQGLAGNEKLFF.

The J gene is TRBJ1-2, the V gene TRBV28, with TRBD1 identical over 11 bases. Per germline, CDR1 MDHEN and CDR2 SYDVKM. This CDR3 spans 17 amino acids. The V and J ends lost 5 bases and 7 bases, in that order; junction bases with no gene match: 15. Here the CDR3 reads CASSPPGPGQGGFGYTF. CDR3 DNA sequence: TGTGCCAGCAGTCCACCGGGGCCGGGACAGGGGGGTTTTGGCTACACCTTC.

The rearrangement links TRBV5-1 to TRBJ1-2, with D maybe TRBD1 (5 bases). Trimming pared 4 bases from V and 0 bases from J, leaving 10 bases between. The CDR3 consists of 14 residues. Germline CDR1 reads SGHRS; CDR2 reads YFSETQ. CDR3 in amino acids: CASSPGLANYGYTF. CDR3 sequence (DNA): TGCGCCAGCAGCCCAGGGTTAGCTAACTATGGCTACACCTTC. The variable domain in full, with the rest retrieved from reference TRBV5-1 and TRBJ1-2, is KAGVTQTPRYLIKTRGQQVTLSCSPISGHRSVSWYQQTPGQGLQFLFEYFSETQRNKGNFPGRFSGRQFSNSRSEMNVSTLELGDSALYLCASSPGLANYGYTFGSGTRLTVV.

The chain links TRBV9 to TRBJ2-3, with 7 bases lining up with TRBD2. The germline gives CDR1 SGDLS, CDR2 YYNGEE. The CDR3 spans 15 residues. Trimming cost V 0 bases and J 3 bases; bases outside gene matches: 4. The CDR3 sequence: CASSVGLAVTDTQYF. CDR3 DNA sequence: TGTGCCAGCAGCGTAGGGCTAGCGGTAACAGATACGCAGTATTTT.

The V and J genes are TRBV27 and TRBJ1-5; TRBD1 matches 8 bases. V was pared by 2 bases and J by 2 bases, with 5 bases of the junction left unmatched. CDR3 length: 16 amino acids. Germline V gives CDR1 MNHEY, CDR2 SMNVEV (reference sequence). The CDR3 region has the DNA TGTGCCAGCAGTTTAGGAGGGACAGGAGGCAATCAGCCCCAGCATTTT. It is translated as CASSLGGTGGNQPQHF.